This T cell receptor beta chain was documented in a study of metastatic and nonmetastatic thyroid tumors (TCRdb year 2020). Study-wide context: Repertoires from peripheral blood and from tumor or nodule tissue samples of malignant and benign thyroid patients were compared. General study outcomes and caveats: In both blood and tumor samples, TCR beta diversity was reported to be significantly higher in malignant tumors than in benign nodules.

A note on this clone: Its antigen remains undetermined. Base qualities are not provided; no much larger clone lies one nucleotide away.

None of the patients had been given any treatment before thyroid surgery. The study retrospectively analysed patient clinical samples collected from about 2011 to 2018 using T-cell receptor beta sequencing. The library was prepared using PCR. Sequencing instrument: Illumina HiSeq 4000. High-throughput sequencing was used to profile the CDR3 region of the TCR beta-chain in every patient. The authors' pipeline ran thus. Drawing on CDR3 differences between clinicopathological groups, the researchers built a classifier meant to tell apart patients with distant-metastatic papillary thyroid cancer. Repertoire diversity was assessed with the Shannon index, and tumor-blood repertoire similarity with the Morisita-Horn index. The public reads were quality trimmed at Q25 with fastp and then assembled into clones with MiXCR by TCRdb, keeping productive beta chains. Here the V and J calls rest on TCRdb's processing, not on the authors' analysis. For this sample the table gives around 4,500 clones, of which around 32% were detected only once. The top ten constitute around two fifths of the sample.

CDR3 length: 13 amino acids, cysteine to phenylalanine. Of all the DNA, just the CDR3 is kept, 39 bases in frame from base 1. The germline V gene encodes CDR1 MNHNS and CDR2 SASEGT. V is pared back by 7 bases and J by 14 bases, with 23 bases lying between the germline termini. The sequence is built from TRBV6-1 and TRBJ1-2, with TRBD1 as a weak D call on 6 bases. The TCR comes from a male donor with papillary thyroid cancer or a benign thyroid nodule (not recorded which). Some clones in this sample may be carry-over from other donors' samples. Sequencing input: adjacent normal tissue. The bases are TGTGCCAGCACGTTAAGGGAGGGCAGGGGCTGGACCTTC. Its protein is CASTLREGRGWTF.